Listed here are 15 T cell receptor beta chains from one sample, sequenced in a study of cytomegalovirus exposure and HLA in healthy donors. Generated by immunoSEQ multiplex PCR, the TCRdb table keeps only in-frame clones and is missing some. The repertoire includes around 160,000 clones, approximately 90% of them detected once, and roughly 3% sits in the top ten. Sequenced: PBMCs. The receptors derive from a man in his late teens or twenties in good health and CMV-seronegative.

V and J are TRBV4-1 and TRBJ2-7; 11 bases map to TRBD1. This CDR3 has 15 residues. CDR1 MGHRA and CDR2 YSYEKL come from the germline V gene. V gave up 3 bases and J gave up 9 bases; unmatched junction bases: 10. The CDR3 loop is CASSQTGTGGPGQYF. For the CDR3, the DNA is TGCGCCAGCAGCCAGACCGGGACAGGGGGGCCTGGGCAGTACTTC.

The chain couples TRBV5-4 to TRBJ2-7; 8 bases agree with TRBD1. Looked up from germline, CDR1 is SGHNT and CDR2 is YYREEE (reference sequence). The V segment lost 3 bases and the J segment 3 bases; nucleotides outside the gene matches: 8. CDR3 length: 15 amino acids. CDR3 amino acids: CASSYFPGQVYEQYF. Written as DNA, the CDR3 is TGTGCCAGCAGCTACTTCCCGGGACAGGTCTACGAGCAGTACTTC.

The chain recombines TRBV28 with TRBJ2-2; D call uncertain. The V end was cut by 8 bases, the J end by 1 base, with 5 bases between. Per germline, CDR1 MDHEN and CDR2 SYDVKM. The length of the CDR3 is 12 residues. The CDR3 bases are TGTGCCAGCGCGGTGAACACCGGGGAGCTGTTTTTT. This codes for CASAVNTGELFF. The whole variable domain, filled in from reference TRBV28 and TRBJ2-2, reads DVKVTQSSRYLVKRTGEKVFLECVQDMDHENMFWYRQDPGLGLRLIYFSYDVKMKEKGDIPEGYSVSREKKERFSLILESASTNQTSMYLCASAVNTGELFFGEGSRLTVL.

This clone appeared a single time. The V call is TRBV10-2, the J call TRBJ1-1, with D tentatively TRBD1 (5 bases). This CDR3 region has 14 residues. V dropped 4 bases and J dropped 1 base, with 10 bases sitting between them. The germline gives CDR1 WSHSY, CDR2 SAAADI. The CDR3 sequence is CASSGYQGNTEAFF. The CDR3 region has the DNA TGCGCCAGCAGTGGTTACCAGGGGAACACTGAAGCTTTCTTT.

The chain combines TRBV7-2 with TRBJ1-4; a weak D match, TRBD1 (5 bases). This CDR3 is 16 amino acids long. From germline, CDR1 is SGHTA and CDR2 FQGNSA. With 5 bases removed from V and 4 bases from J, the gap between germline ends came to 17 bases. The CDR3 DNA follows: TGTGCCAGCAGCCTAGAGAAGGGGATGGGTAATGAAAAACTGTTTTTT. As protein: CASSLEKGMGNEKLFF.

Only one count was recorded for this clone. CDR3 region: CASSYQRDTSYEQYF. CDR3 bases: TGTGCCAGCAGTTATCAGCGGGATACGTCCTACGAGCAGTACTTC. The gene calls are TRBV6-5 and TRBJ2-7; 7 positions agree with TRBD2. J gave up 1 base and V 3 bases, and 6 bases lay outside the gene matches. The CDR3 has 15 residues. In germline, CDR1 is MNHEY, CDR2 SVGAGI.

As to this clone: At one end the junction does not follow the germline gene, possibly because of a read error. The CDR3 spells CASSPEVAGTLSGELFF. In nucleotides, the CDR3 is TGTGCTAGCAGCCCCGAGGTAGCGGGGACACTTAGCGGGGAGCTGTTTTTT. V and J are TRBV7-7 and TRBJ2-2; 8 bases align to TRBD2. The CDR3 runs to 17 residues. Germline CDR1 SSHAT, CDR2 FNYEAQ (reference sequence).

The V and J genes are TRBV5-6 and TRBJ1-6, with a weak D call TRBD1 (5 bases). The V end lost 5 bases, the J end lost 7 bases, and 19 bases lay between the germline ends. Germline V gene sequence: CDR1 SGHDT, CDR2 YYEEEE. CDR3 length equals 16 residues. CDR3 sequence reads: CASSPGSRRANSPLHF. As DNA, the CDR3 is TGTGCCAGCAGTCCCGGTTCGCGCAGGGCCAATTCACCCCTCCACTTT.

The chain employs TRBV4-3 and TRBJ2-1, with TRBD2 matching over 10 bases. Germline CDR1 LGHNA, CDR2 YSLEER. J lost 8 bases, V lost 6 bases, and 13 bases had no gene match. The length of the CDR3 is 16 residues. In DNA, the CDR3 is TGCGCCAGCAGTCAGGGAACTAGCGGGGTTTCTGATGAGCAGTTCTTC. It encodes CASSQGTSGVSDEQFF.

V is TRBV9 and J is TRBJ1-4; 9 positions match TRBD1. From germline, CDR1 is SGDLS and CDR2 YYNGEE. V lost 3 bases, J lost 5 bases, and 5 bases stayed unmatched. The length of the CDR3 is 15 residues. The CDR3 here is CASSARTGENEKLFF. The CDR3 nucleotides read TGTGCCAGCAGCGCAAGGACAGGGGAAAATGAAAAACTGTTTTTT.

In its sample, this clone was seen once. The chain joins TRBV7-6 to TRBJ2-2; the D is unclear. The CDR3 loop spans 12 amino acids. The V gene's germline CDR1 is SGHVS and CDR2 FNYEAQ. Trimming left V 4 bases short and J 6 bases short, with 6 bases between. The CDR3 bases are TGTGCCAGCAGCTCGGAGTCCGGGGAGCTGTTTTTT. This gives the protein CASSSESGELFF.

The chain's CDR3 is CASTPIPGQGENEQYF. The CDR3 DNA sequence: TGTGCCAGCACCCCCATCCCGGGACAGGGTGAAAACGAGCAGTACTTC. The V call is TRBV27, the J call TRBJ2-7; the match to TRBD1 covers 9 bases. The CDR3 is 16 amino acids. The germline V gene has CDR1 MNHEY and CDR2 SMNVEV (reference sequence). Trimming cost V 7 bases and J 5 bases; bases outside gene matches: 15.

The chain recombines TRBV27 with TRBJ2-2, with 7 nucleotides matching TRBD1. V dropped 4 bases and J dropped 7; count of bases not matched to a gene: 9. The V gene's germline CDR1 is MNHEY and CDR2 SMNVEV (reference sequence). The CDR3 extends over 15 amino acids. CDR3 protein: CASSSISQGNGELFF. The CDR3, as DNA: TGTGCCAGCAGTTCGATCTCACAGGGGAACGGGGAGCTGTTTTTT.

V is TRBV5-4 and J is TRBJ2-1; D may be TRBD2 (7 bases). V shed 4 bases and J shed 9 bases, with 17 bases lying between them. The CDR3 runs to 14 residues. The germline gives CDR1 SGHNT, CDR2 YYREEE (reference sequence). CDR3 in amino acids: CASSPPRGAGEQFF. CDR3 bases: TGTGCCAGCAGCCCCCCCCGGGGGGCTGGTGAGCAGTTCTTC.

The chain employs TRBV27 and TRBJ2-1, with TRBD2 identical over 9 bases. V dropped 6 bases and J dropped 0; count of bases not matched to a gene: 12. CDR3 size: 18 residues. CDR1 is MNHEY and CDR2 is SMNVEV in the germline V gene (reference sequence). CDR3 bases: TGTGCCAGCAGGGGACTAGCCGATACGCAGAGCTCCTACAATGAGCAGTTCTTC. It specifies CASRGLADTQSSYNEQFF.